The 32 T cell receptor beta chains reported below all come from one sample, sequenced in a study of cytomegalovirus exposure and HLA in healthy donors. 13 Jbeta primers and 60 Vbeta primers were used for the PCR. Data came from immunoSEQ multiplex PCR; TCRdb stores just in-frame clones and leaves some out. The sample includes 100,000 to 150,000 clones, roughly 75% of them seen just once. The specimen was PBMCs. These receptors came from a woman aged 45-65 years in good health and CMV-seronegative.

The gene calls are TRBV29-1 and TRBJ2-5, with TRBD1 matching 7 bases. The J call may be incorrect, as the DNA end agrees better with TRBJ2-7. The CDR3 has 16 amino acids. Germline CDR1 is SQVTM and CDR2 is ANQGSEA. The CDR3 nucleotides are TGCAGCGTTGAGGATGTCACAGGGGCCCTAAGAAACGAGCAGTACTTC. Translating gives CSVEDVTGALRNEQYF.

The genes are TRBV11-2 and TRBJ2-3; TRBD2 might be the D (6 bases). The germline gives CDR1 SGHAT, CDR2 FQNNGV. This CDR3 comprises 16 residues. Deletions cut 5 bases from V and 0 bases from J, with 15 bases between. The CDR3, as DNA: TGTGCCAGCAGCGCCCAGCTGGGACTGAGCACAGATACGCAGTATTTT. It translates to CASSAQLGLSTDTQYF.

The chain links TRBV7-6 to TRBJ2-1; 8 nucleotides agree with TRBD2. The V segment lost 3 bases and the J segment 4 bases; nucleotides outside the gene matches: 5. The CDR3 runs 15 residues. CDR1 is SGHVS and CDR2 is FNYEAQ in the germline V gene. The CDR3 DNA reads TGTGCCAGCAGCTTTAGCGGGATTGGGTACAATGAGCAGTTCTTC. Translation: CASSFSGIGYNEQFF.

The chain carries TRBV27 and TRBJ2-1; 15 bases are shared with TRBD2. There are 17 residues in the CDR3. Germline V gene sequence: CDR1 MNHEY, CDR2 SMNVEV (reference sequence). The J segment lost 10 bases and the V segment lost 0 bases, leaving 7 bases of the junction unmatched. The CDR3: CASSLSAGLAGGVEQFF. CDR3 nucleotide sequence: TGTGCCAGCAGTTTATCGGCGGGACTAGCGGGAGGAGTGGAGCAGTTCTTC.

The V call is TRBV7-2, the J call TRBJ2-7; tentative D call: TRBD1 (6 bases). CDR3 size: 13 residues. V was trimmed by 5 bases and J by 5 bases, leaving 13 bases between them. Germline V lookup: CDR1 SGHTA, CDR2 FQGNSA. CDR3 DNA: TGTGCCAGCAGCCAAACAGGGTCCCACGAGCAGTACTTC. Its protein is CASSQTGSHEQYF.

V is TRBV27 and J is TRBJ2-1; 8 nucleotides match TRBD2. Germline CDR1 is MNHEY and CDR2 is SMNVEV (reference sequence). The ends lost 8 bases at V and 0 bases at J; junction bases unmatched: 3. The CDR3 is 14 amino acids. CDR3 in DNA: TGTGCCAGCGCCGGGACTAGCTCCTACAATGAGCAGTTCTTC. Protein product: CASAGTSSYNEQFF.

This clone appeared a single time. This chain uses TRBV6-1 with TRBJ2-3, with TRBD1 matching over 12 bases. CDR3 size: 17 residues. The germline CDR1 and CDR2 sequences are MNHNS and SASEGT. The junction had 13 bases not matched to a gene; V was cut back by 5 bases and J by 7 bases. The CDR3 bases are TGTGCCAGCAGTAAAGAAGGGACAGGGGGCGTCCGAAATACGCAGTATTTT. This encodes CASSKEGTGGVRNTQYF.

The chain joins TRBV30 to TRBJ2-1; weak D call: TRBD2 (6 bases). The V and J ends lost 3 bases and 4 bases respectively, with 13 bases between them. The CDR3 is made up of 14 amino acids. Looked up from germline, CDR1 is GTSNPN and CDR2 is SVGIG (reference sequence). The CDR3 is CAWRGAGVYNEQFF. The CDR3 DNA is TGTGCCTGGAGAGGAGCGGGTGTTTACAATGAGCAGTTCTTC. The complete variable domain, with remaining parts taken from reference TRBV30 and TRBJ2-1, reads SQTIHQWPATLVQPVGSPLSLECTVEGTSNPNLYWYRQAAGRGLQLLFYSVGIGQISSEVPQNLSASRPQDRQFILSSKKLLLSDSGFYLCAWRGAGVYNEQFFGPGTRLTVL.

This sequence joins TRBV19 and TRBJ2-5, with TRBD1 matching 8 bases. CDR1 LNHDA and CDR2 SQIVND come from the germline V gene (reference sequence). This CDR3 is built from 13 residues. Trimming at V came to 5 bases and at J to 3 bases, leaving 2 bases not matched to a gene. The CDR3 nucleotides read TGTGCCAGTAGTCCGACAGGGGAAGAGACCCAGTACTTC. This gives the protein CASSPTGEETQYF.

The rearrangement joins TRBV28 to TRBJ2-1, with unresolved D. The germline CDR1 and CDR2 sequences are MDHEN and SYDVKM. The CDR3 spans 14 residues. With 2 bases removed from V and 3 bases from J, the gap between germline ends came to 8 bases. The CDR3 is CASSLPGDYNEQFF. CDR3 DNA sequence: TGTGCCAGCAGTTTACCTGGAGACTACAATGAGCAGTTCTTC.

This chain links TRBV30 with TRBJ2-5; 10 bases match TRBD2. CDR3 size: 16 residues. CDR1 and CDR2 (germline): GTSNPN, SVGIG (reference sequence). J lost 4 bases, V lost 0 bases, and 8 bases had no gene match. CDR3 nucleotide sequence: TGTGCCTGGAGTGTACCCCCACTAGCGGGATCAGAGACCCAGTACTTC. This sequence encodes CAWSVPPLAGSETQYF.

The J gene is TRBJ1-4, the V gene TRBV6-1; TRBD1 might be the D (6 bases). CDR1 and CDR2 from the germline V gene are MNHNS and SASEGT. Trimming took 0 bases from V and 2 from J, leaving 7 bases between them. This CDR3 contains 15 residues. CDR3 bases: TGTGCCAGCAGTGAAGCGAGGGGGACTAATGAAAAACTGTTTTTT. Amino acid sequence: CASSEARGTNEKLFF.

The chain uses TRBV10-1 and TRBJ2-1; no firm D call. Germline CDR1 WNHNN, CDR2 SYGVQD (reference sequence). Trimming pared 2 bases from V and 13 bases from J, leaving 12 bases between. The CDR3 length is 12 residues. CDR3 nucleotides: TGCGCCAGCAGTGAGCCGATCCTAGAACAGTTCTTC. Translating it yields CASSEPILEQFF.

The gene calls are TRBV28 and TRBJ2-6, with D uncertain. This CDR3 contains 12 residues. The germline CDR1 and CDR2 sequences are MDHEN and SYDVKM. V was shortened by 9 bases and J by 1 base, with 4 bases between the two germline ends. The CDR3 is CASQSGANVLTF. Written as DNA, the CDR3 is TGTGCCAGTCAATCTGGGGCCAACGTCCTGACTTTC. Drawing the rest from reference TRBV28 and TRBJ2-6, the complete variable domain is DVKVTQSSRYLVKRTGEKVFLECVQDMDHENMFWYRQDPGLGLRLIYFSYDVKMKEKGDIPEGYSVSREKKERFSLILESASTNQTSMYLCASQSGANVLTFGAGSRLTVL.

This chain uses TRBV19 with TRBJ1-2, with TRBD1 as a possible D gene (5 bases). Trimming shortened V by 3 bases and J by 4 bases, and 18 bases separated the two germline ends. The CDR3 sequence is 16 residues long. Germline V gene data show CDR1 as LNHDA and CDR2 as SQIVND (reference sequence). The CDR3: CASSISLSGDVYGYTF. In DNA form, the CDR3 reads TGTGCCAGTAGTATTTCCCTCAGCGGGGACGTCTATGGCTACACCTTC.

In this sample, this clone turned up once. This CDR3 is CATSRDRVQGGIQYF. CDR3 DNA: TGTGCCACCAGCAGAGATCGGGTCCAGGGCGGCATTCAGTACTTC. This chain uses TRBV15 with TRBJ2-4; D may be TRBD1 (5 bases). Germline-derived CDR1 and CDR2 are LNHNV and YYDKDF (reference sequence). This CDR3 contains 15 residues. V dropped 0 bases and J dropped 9 bases, with 15 bases sitting between them.

The chain carries TRBV13 and TRBJ2-7; TRBD1 is a possible D gene (8 bases). The V end lost 0 bases, the J end lost 4 bases, and 10 bases lay between the germline ends. This CDR3 is 14 amino acids long. The V gene's germline CDR1 is PRHDT and CDR2 FYEKMQ (reference sequence). Here the CDR3 DNA reads TGTGCCAGCAGCTTAGGACAGGGGGGGTACGAGCAGTACTTC. It is translated as CASSLGQGGYEQYF.

There are a few counts of this clone. The genes are TRBV6-6 and TRBJ2-1; unclear D gene. This CDR3 is 12 amino acids long. Germline V CDR1 and CDR2: MNHNY, SVGAGI (reference sequence). V was shortened by 2 bases and J by 8 bases, with 7 bases between the two germline ends. CDR3 protein: CASSYRGDEQFF. DNA for the CDR3: TGTGCCAGCAGTTACCGAGGCGATGAGCAGTTCTTC.

The V and J genes are TRBV28 and TRBJ2-7; TRBD2 might be the D (6 bases). V lost 7 bases and J lost 4, with 23 bases in between. The CDR3 is made up of 16 amino acids. Germline V gene data show CDR1 as MDHEN and CDR2 as SYDVKM. CDR3 DNA sequence: TGTGCCAGCACCCACCTCAAAGTCGGGAGAAGGTACGAGCAGTACTTC. Its protein product is CASTHLKVGRRYEQYF.

This clone was seen a handful of times. The chain joins TRBV25-1 to TRBJ2-7, with D maybe TRBD2 (6 bases). V was cut by 4 bases and J by 9 bases, with 10 bases left in between. The CDR3 contains 11 residues. The germline CDR1 and CDR2 sequences are MGHDK and SYGVNS. Here the CDR3 reads CASSVGLSQYF. As DNA, the CDR3 is TGTGCCAGCAGTGTGGGACTTTCGCAGTACTTC.

The genes are TRBV7-2 and TRBJ2-2; D is unclear. CDR3 length: 14 amino acids. From germline, CDR1 is SGHTA and CDR2 FQGNSA. Trimming cost V 8 bases and J 1 base, with 11 bases left between them. CDR3 sequence: CASGYTENTGELFF. The CDR3 DNA follows: TGTGCCAGCGGCTACACAGAGAACACCGGGGAGCTGTTTTTT.

The chain employs TRBV2 and TRBJ1-5, with TRBD1 matching 9 bases. Per the germline V gene, CDR1 is SNHLY and CDR2 is FYNNEI. This CDR3 is 14 amino acids long. V trimming: 6 bases; J trimming: 6 bases; junction bases outside the gene matches: 6. The CDR3 here is CASRSGTGPQPQHF. DNA of the CDR3: TGTGCCAGCAGGTCCGGGACAGGGCCTCAGCCCCAGCATTTT. Supplemented by reference TRBV2 and TRBJ1-5, the full variable domain reads EPEVTQTPSHQVTQMGQEVILRCVPISNHLYFYWYRQILGQKVEFLVSFYNNEISEKSEIFDDQFSVERPDGSNFTLKIRSTKLEDSAMYFCASRSGTGPQPQHFGDGTRLSIL.

With respect to this clone: The CDR3 end shows no conserved phenylalanine or tryptophan, and so a read error is likely. The DNA is left out, because the CDR3 cannot be placed on it with certainty; the CDR3 is given as TCRdb lists it. The chain is built from TRBV11-2 and TRBJ2-7; TRBD1 reflects the table's D call only, with no check against the DNA. Germline CDR1 reads SGHAT; CDR2 reads FQNNGV. The CDR3 is made up of 11 amino acids, end residues included. Here the CDR3 reads CASSLGPPSDN.

The chain links TRBV29-1 to TRBJ2-3, with D perhaps TRBD1 (5 bases). The V gene lost 3 bases and the J gene lost 4 bases, with 8 bases spanning the gap. Germline-derived CDR1 and CDR2 are SQVTM and ANQGSEA. This CDR3 contains 12 residues. The CDR3 DNA sequence: TGCAGCGTTGAGCCAGGGCCAGATACGCAGTATTTT. Translated: CSVEPGPDTQYF.

This clone was seen only once. The chain combines TRBV19 with TRBJ1-5; the match to TRBD1 covers 8 bases. Per the germline V gene, CDR1 is LNHDA and CDR2 is SQIVND (reference sequence). The CDR3 sequence is 15 residues long. V was pared by 10 bases and J by 1 base, with 9 bases of the junction left unmatched. As DNA, the CDR3 is TGTGCCACTAACGACAGGGGAAGAAGCAATCAGCCCCAGCATTTT. Amino acids: CATNDRGRSNQPQHF.

The V call is TRBV5-5, the J call TRBJ2-7; D is uncertain. Germline V gives CDR1 SGHKS, CDR2 YYEKEE (reference sequence). Between the trimmed V and J ends, which lost 4 bases and 1 base, there was a span of 15 bases. The CDR3 contains 15 residues. CDR3 sequence reads: CASSPEIDLSYEQYF. In DNA, the CDR3 is TGTGCCAGCAGCCCGGAGATAGATCTATCCTACGAGCAGTACTTC.

The chain employs TRBV15 and TRBJ1-6; unclear D gene. Germline CDR1 and CDR2: LNHNV and YYDKDF (reference sequence). V was trimmed by 3 bases and J by 6 bases, leaving 6 bases between them. CDR3 length: 13 amino acids. The CDR3 region has the DNA TGTGCCACCAGCAGCGTATTTAATTCACCCCTCCACTTT. This translates into CATSSVFNSPLHF.

This clone turned up a few times. The chain joins TRBV6-5 to TRBJ2-7, with 8 bases fitting TRBD1. Germline V gene data show CDR1 as MNHEY and CDR2 as SVGAGI. The CDR3 is made up of 15 amino acids. With 6 bases clipped from V and 5 bases from J, the junction kept 12 bases outside the gene matches. The CDR3 DNA reads as TGTGCCAGCAGACGTGATCGGGACAGGTCCCACGAGCAGTACTTC. The encoded protein is CASRRDRDRSHEQYF.

The sample holds a few counts of this clone. The CDR3 DNA is TGTGCCAGCAGCTCGGGACAGGGAGGCTACACCTTC. This encodes CASSSGQGGYTF. The genes are TRBV7-2 and TRBJ1-2, with TRBD1 matching over 9 bases. Germline loops: CDR1 SGHTA, CDR2 FQGNSA. Trimming removed 4 bases from V and 8 bases from J; junction bases left unmatched: 2. This CDR3 spans 12 amino acids.

The chain employs TRBV19 and TRBJ1-4; tentative D call: TRBD1 (5 bases). V was clipped by 4 bases and J by 3 bases, with 12 bases between them. Germline CDR1 and CDR2: LNHDA and SQIVND (reference sequence). The CDR3 loop spans 15 amino acids. CDR3 nucleotides: TGTGCCAGTAGTAACTCGGCAGGGTCTAATGAAAAACTGTTTTTT. It specifies CASSNSAGSNEKLFF.

The V gene is TRBV5-1, the J gene TRBJ2-6; 7 nucleotides align to TRBD1. The J segment lost 1 base and the V segment lost 4 bases, leaving 8 bases of the junction unmatched. The CDR3 is 17 amino acids. The germline CDR1 and CDR2 sequences are SGHRS and YFSETQ. CDR3 region: CASSPDRVGSGANVLTF. The DNA for the CDR3 is TGCGCCAGCAGCCCCGACAGGGTCGGATCTGGGGCCAACGTCCTGACTTTC.

The chain couples TRBV6-1 to TRBJ1-1; D may be TRBD1 (5 bases). The germline CDR1 and CDR2 sequences are MNHNS and SASEGT. The CDR3 has 14 residues. With 1 base removed from V and 1 base from J, the gap between germline ends came to 7 bases. CDR3 sequence: CASSEGQGNTEAFF. The CDR3 nucleotides read TGTGCCAGCAGTGAAGGCCAGGGGAACACTGAAGCTTTCTTT.